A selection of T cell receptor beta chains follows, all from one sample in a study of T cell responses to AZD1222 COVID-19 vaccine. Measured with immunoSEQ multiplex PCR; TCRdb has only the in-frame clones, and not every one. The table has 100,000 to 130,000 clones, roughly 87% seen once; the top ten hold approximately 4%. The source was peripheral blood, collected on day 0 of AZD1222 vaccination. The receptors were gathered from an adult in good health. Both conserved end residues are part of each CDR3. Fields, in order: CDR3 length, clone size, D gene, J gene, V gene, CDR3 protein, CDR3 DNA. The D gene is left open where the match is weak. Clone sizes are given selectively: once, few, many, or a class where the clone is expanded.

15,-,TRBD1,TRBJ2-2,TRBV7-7,CASSYTGVGTGELFF,TGTGCCAGCAGCTACACAGGGGTTGGCACCGGGGAGCTGTTTTTT
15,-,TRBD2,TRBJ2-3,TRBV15,CATSRDRTSPDTQYF,TGTGCCACCAGCAGAGATCGGACTAGCCCAGATACGCAGTATTTT
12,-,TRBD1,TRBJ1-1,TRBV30,CAWTGGVAEAFF,TGTGCCTGGACAGGGGGCGTCGCTGAAGCTTTCTTT
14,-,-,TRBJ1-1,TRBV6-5,CASRQTGRGTEAFF,TGTGCCAGCAGGCAAACAGGGAGAGGCACTGAAGCTTTCTTT
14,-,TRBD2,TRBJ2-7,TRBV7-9,CASSLRTSDYEQYF,TGTGCCAGCAGCCTCCGGACTAGCGACTACGAGCAGTACTTC
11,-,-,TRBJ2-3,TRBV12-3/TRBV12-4,CASSGSGMQYF,TGTGCCAGCAGTGGGTCCGGAATGCAGTATTTT
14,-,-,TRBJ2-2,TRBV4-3,CASSQGPRTGELFF,TGCGCCAGCAGCCAAGGCCCAAGAACCGGGGAGCTGTTTTTT
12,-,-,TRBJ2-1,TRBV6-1,CASSEQYNEQFF,TGTGCCAGCAGTGAACAGTACAATGAGCAGTTCTTC
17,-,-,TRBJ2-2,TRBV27,CASSLYASWSNTGELFF,TGTGCCAGCAGTTTATATGCTAGCTGGTCGAACACCGGGGAGCTGTTTTTT
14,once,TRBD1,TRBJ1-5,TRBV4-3,CASSPNRGWQPQHF,TGCGCCAGCAGCCCTAACAGGGGGTGGCAGCCCCAGCATTTT
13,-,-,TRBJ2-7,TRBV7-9,CASSLAQGYEQYF,TGTGCCAGCAGCTTAGCGCAGGGCTACGAGCAGTACTTC
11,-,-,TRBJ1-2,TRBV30,CAWTVNYGYTF,TGTGCCTGGACGGTGAACTATGGCTACACCTTC
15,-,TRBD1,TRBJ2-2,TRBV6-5,CASEGGQGDSGELFF,TGTGCCAGCGAGGGGGGACAGGGGGATTCCGGGGAGCTGTTTTTT
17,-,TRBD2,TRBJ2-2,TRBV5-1,CASSLAMAGTSTGELFF,TGCGCCAGCAGCTTGGCCATGGCCGGGACTAGCACCGGGGAGCTGTTTTTT
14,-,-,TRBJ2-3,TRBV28,CASSLYPMPDTQYF,TGTGCCAGCAGTTTATACCCCATGCCAGATACGCAGTATTTT
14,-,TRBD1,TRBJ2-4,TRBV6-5,CASTDRGPADIQYF,TGTGCCAGCACCGACAGGGGGCCAGCAGACATTCAGTACTTC
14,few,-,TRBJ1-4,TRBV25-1,CASSDGGQGEKLFF,TGTGCCAGCAGTGACGGGGGGCAGGGTGAAAAACTGTTTTTT
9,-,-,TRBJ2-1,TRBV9,CASGGEQFF,TGTGCCAGCGGAGGTGAGCAGTTCTTC
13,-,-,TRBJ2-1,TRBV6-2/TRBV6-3,CASSSVADNEQFF,TGTGCCAGCAGTTCGGTCGCGGACAATGAGCAGTTCTTC
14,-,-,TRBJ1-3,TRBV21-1,CARKGKGAGNTIYF,TGTGCCAGGAAAGGTAAGGGCGCTGGAAACACCATATATTTT
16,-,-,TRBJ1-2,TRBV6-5,CASSYLGVQDPYGYTF,TGTGCCAGCAGTTACTTGGGGGTGCAGGACCCTTATGGCTACACCTTC
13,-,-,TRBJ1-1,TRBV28,CASTLGAGTEAFF,TGTGCCAGCACACTGGGGGCTGGGACTGAAGCTTTCTTT
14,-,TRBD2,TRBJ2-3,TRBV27,CATHRASGRHTQYF,TGTGCCACCCACAGAGCTAGCGGGAGACATACGCAGTATTTT
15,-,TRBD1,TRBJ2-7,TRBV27,CASGIDTGQNAEQYF,TGTGCCAGCGGGATAGACACGGGACAGAATGCCGAGCAGTACTTC
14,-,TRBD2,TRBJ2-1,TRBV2,CASSGSGSYNEQFF,TGTGCCAGCAGTGGTAGCGGGAGTTACAATGAGCAGTTCTTC
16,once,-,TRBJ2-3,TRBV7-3,CASSLQGPPITDTQYF,TGTGCCAGCAGCTTACAGGGGCCCCCTATCACAGATACGCAGTATTTT
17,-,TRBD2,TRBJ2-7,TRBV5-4,CASSLPGLAGGQREQYF,TGTGCCAGCAGCTTGCCCGGGCTAGCGGGAGGGCAGAGAGAGCAGTACTTC